Below, 20 T cell receptor beta chains from the same sample are listed, as sequenced in a study of identical twins. One entry per CDR3 protein, called by TCRdb with MiXCR from the 5' RACE reads. This sample carries 1.5 million to 2 million distinct CDR3 sequences, about 30% of them seen once, and the ten largest clones take less than 0.35%. Material for sequencing was cord blood. The source is a newborn girl in good health.

The V call is TRBV10-3, the J call TRBJ2-2; D is possibly TRBD2 (6 bases). The CDR3 covers 16 residues. V was cut by 4 bases and J by 1 base, with 13 bases left in between. The germline V gene encodes CDR1 ENHRY and CDR2 SYGVKD. As DNA, the CDR3 is TGTGCCATCAGTGCGGGAGTAGGGTTGAACACCGGGGAGCTGTTTTTT. It encodes CAISAGVGLNTGELFF.

This clonotype came up many times. The chain couples TRBV7-2 to TRBJ2-1; 9 nucleotides line up with TRBD2. With 7 bases clipped from V and 3 bases from J, the junction kept 7 bases outside the gene matches. Germline-derived CDR1 and CDR2 are SGHTA and FQGNSA. This CDR3 spans 15 amino acids. CDR3 region: CASTSSGTRYNEQFF. The CDR3 nucleotides read TGTGCCAGCACCTCTAGCGGGACTCGCTACAATGAGCAGTTCTTC.

The chain employs TRBV11-2 and TRBJ2-5; D is unresolved. Germline V gives CDR1 SGHAT, CDR2 FQNNGV. Trimming removed 2 bases from V and 5 bases from J, with 9 bases in between. The CDR3 is made up of 13 amino acids. In DNA form, the CDR3 reads TGTGCCAGCAGCTTAAGGTGGCTGGAGACCCAGTACTTC. This translates into CASSLRWLETQYF.

This clonotype was seen repeatedly, ten times or more. This rearrangement joins TRBV10-3 to TRBJ2-1, with 14 bases matching TRBD2. The CDR3 extends over 19 amino acids. The V gene's germline CDR1 is ENHRY and CDR2 SYGVKD. V was pared by 4 bases and J by 0 bases, with 8 bases of the junction left unmatched. The CDR3 DNA sequence: TGTGCCATCAGTGTACAGGGACTAGCGGGGGTCACCTCCTACAATGAGCAGTTCTTC. This translates into CAISVQGLAGVTSYNEQFF.

As regards this clonotype: One end of the junction fails to match germline, which may point to a read error. The chain has TRBV7-7 and TRBJ2-7; 12 nucleotides agree with TRBD2. CDR1 is SSHAT and CDR2 is FNYEAQ in the germline V gene (reference sequence). The CDR3 contains 15 residues. CDR3 nucleotides: TGTGCTAGCAGCTTGCTAGCGGGAGGGACCAATGAGCAGTACTTC. Residues: CASSLLAGGTNEQYF.

V usage is TRBV27 and J usage is TRBJ1-4, with TRBD1 matching 8 bases. V shed 5 bases and J 7 bases; nucleotides not matched to a gene: 6. CDR1 and CDR2 (germline): MNHEY, SMNVEV (reference sequence). This CDR3 contains 14 residues. CDR3 loop: CASSPPGQGEKLFF. CDR3 bases: TGTGCCAGCAGTCCCCCCGGACAGGGTGAAAAACTGTTTTTT. Variable domain in full (rest from reference TRBV27 and TRBJ1-4): EAQVTQNPRYLITVTGKKLTVTCSQNMNHEYMSWYRQDPGLGLRQIYYSMNVEVTDKGDVPEGYKVSRKEKRNFPLILESPSPNQTSLYFCASSPPGQGEKLFFGSGTQLSVL.

The chain uses TRBV6-1 and TRBJ1-5; a possible D gene is TRBD1 (6 bases). The V gene's germline CDR1 is MNHNS and CDR2 SASEGT. With 0 bases removed from V and 5 bases from J, the gap between germline ends came to 11 bases. This CDR3 has 15 amino acids. The CDR3: CASSEAGGGDQPQHF. The CDR3 bases are TGTGCCAGCAGTGAAGCCGGAGGGGGAGATCAGCCCCAGCATTTT.

The chain links TRBV15 to TRBJ2-1; a possible D gene is TRBD1 (6 bases). The germline gives CDR1 LNHNV, CDR2 YYDKDF (reference sequence). The CDR3 runs 16 residues. The V gene lost 1 base and the J gene lost 5 bases, with 15 bases spanning the gap. In nucleotides, the CDR3 is TGTGCCACCAGCAGAGGTGCAGGGGTAGAGCACAATGAGCAGTTCTTC. This translates into CATSRGAGVEHNEQFF.

The chain joins TRBV20-1 to TRBJ2-1; 8 bases agree with TRBD2. The CDR3 sequence is 16 residues long. Germline loops: CDR1 DFQATT, CDR2 SNEGSKA (reference sequence). V gave up 5 bases and J gave up 0 bases; unmatched junction bases: 9. The CDR3 DNA reads as TGCAGTGCTGGGCATTACGGGGGGGCCTCCTACAATGAGCAGTTCTTC. Translation gives CSAGHYGGASYNEQFF.

The table lists this clonotype with a few counts. The V call is TRBV27, the J call TRBJ2-5, with 12 bases lining up with TRBD2. CDR1 is MNHEY and CDR2 is SMNVEV in the germline V gene (reference sequence). The junction had 6 bases not matched to a gene; V was cut back by 9 bases and J by 1 base. This CDR3 comprises 15 residues. For the CDR3, the DNA is TGTGCCAGTGCAGGACTAGCGGGATCCCAAGAGACCCAGTACTTC. It specifies CASAGLAGSQETQYF.

There are a few counts of this clonotype. This chain uses TRBV5-1 with TRBJ1-1; no definite D call. The CDR3 is made up of 13 amino acids. CDR1 is SGHRS and CDR2 is YFSETQ in the germline V gene. V was shortened by 1 base and J by 3 bases, with 7 bases between the two germline ends. CDR3 region: CASSLIRYTEAFF. The CDR3 DNA reads as TGCGCCAGCAGCTTGATCAGATACACTGAAGCTTTCTTT. The full variable domain, completed using reference TRBV5-1 and TRBJ1-1, is KAGVTQTPRYLIKTRGQQVTLSCSPISGHRSVSWYQQTPGQGLQFLFEYFSETQRNKGNFPGRFSGRQFSNSRSEMNVSTLELGDSALYLCASSLIRYTEAFFGQGTRLTVV.

This sequence joins TRBV19 and TRBJ2-1, with 15 bases aligning to TRBD2. With 4 bases clipped from V and 3 bases from J, the junction kept 4 bases outside the gene matches. The germline CDR1 and CDR2 sequences are LNHDA and SQIVND (reference sequence). The CDR3 runs to 17 residues. CDR3 sequence reads: CASSRGTSGGLYNEQFF. CDR3 coding DNA: TGTGCCAGTAGTAGAGGGACTAGCGGGGGGCTCTACAATGAGCAGTTCTTC. Supplemented by reference TRBV19 and TRBJ2-1, the full variable domain reads DGGITQSPKYLFRKEGQNVTLSCEQNLNHDAMYWYRQDPGQGLRLIYYSQIVNDFQKGDIAEGYSVSREKKESFPLTVTSAQKNPTAFYLCASSRGTSGGLYNEQFFGPGTRLTVL.

The chain recombines TRBV4-2 with TRBJ2-1; TRBD2 aligns across 10 bases. Unmatched junction bases numbered 6, after V lost 4 bases and J lost 9 bases. Germline values: CDR1 LGHNA, CDR2 YNFKEQ. CDR3 size: 14 residues. The CDR3 spells CASSPAGGPPEQFF. The CDR3 DNA is TGTGCCAGCAGCCCAGCGGGAGGGCCTCCTGAGCAGTTCTTC.

The V gene is TRBV2, the J gene TRBJ1-5; D is perhaps TRBD1 (6 bases). CDR1 SNHLY and CDR2 FYNNEI come from the germline V gene. V was shortened by 7 bases and J by 0 bases, with 16 bases between the two germline ends. The length of the CDR3 is 16 residues. The DNA for the CDR3 is TGTGCCAGCAAGGGGGGGGCACCTAATAGCAATCAGCCCCAGCATTTT. It translates to CASKGGAPNSNQPQHF.

The chain joins TRBV28 to TRBJ2-4, with 8 bases identical to TRBD1. The better agreement between TRBJ2-7 and the DNA end casts doubt on the J call. CDR3 length equals 14 residues. CDR1 MDHEN and CDR2 SYDVKM come from the germline V gene. This CDR3 reads CASSAGGQIYEQYF. The CDR3 DNA is TGTGCCAGCTCCGCAGGGGGCCAAATATACGAGCAGTACTTC.

The V call is TRBV4-1, the J call TRBJ2-1, with 14 nucleotides matching TRBD2. The CDR3 length is 17 residues. Looked up from germline, CDR1 is MGHRA and CDR2 is YSYEKL. The trim removed 2 bases at V and 4 bases at J, leaving 4 bases unmatched. The CDR3 here is CASSQTGTSGSYNEQFF. The CDR3 DNA follows: TGCGCCAGCAGCCAAACCGGGACTAGCGGGAGTTACAATGAGCAGTTCTTC.

The table lists this clonotype with many counts. The chain links TRBV14 to TRBJ2-5, with D hard to call. V was cut by 1 base and J by 6 bases, with 3 bases left in between. Germline CDR1 is SGHDN and CDR2 is FVKESK. The CDR3 is made up of 11 amino acids. The CDR3 nucleotides are TGTGCCAGCAGCCAAGTGCAGACCCAGTACTTC. Translating gives CASSQVQTQYF.

The CDR3 loop reads CAISEEDRGTYEQYF. Written as DNA, the CDR3 is TGTGCCATCAGTGAGGAAGACAGGGGTACCTACGAGCAGTACTTC. The chain joins TRBV10-3 to TRBJ2-7; 8 nucleotides agree with TRBD1. Germline V CDR1 and CDR2: ENHRY, SYGVKD. The length of the CDR3 is 15 residues. Germline trimming cut 2 bases from V and 2 bases from J; bases unmatched to any gene: 5.

The count of this clonotype is one. The rearrangement joins TRBV6-1 to TRBJ1-2, with TRBD1 as a possible D gene (5 bases). Germline CDR1 is MNHNS and CDR2 is SASEGT. The CDR3 is 14 amino acids. V shed 6 bases and J shed 3 bases, with 14 bases lying between them. The CDR3 region is CASRPRDGYYGYTF. The CDR3 nucleotides read TGTGCCAGCAGGCCCAGGGACGGGTACTATGGCTACACCTTC.

This clonotype was observed many times. The rearrangement joins TRBV20-1 to TRBJ1-2; 7 bases line up with TRBD1. Germline CDR1 DFQATT, CDR2 SNEGSKA (reference sequence). The CDR3 contains 12 residues. This CDR3 reads CSAPTGNYGYTF. The CDR3 DNA is TGCAGCGCCCCGACAGGGAACTATGGCTACACCTTC.